These 31 T cell receptor beta chains originate from one sample sequenced in a study of T cells after yellow fever vaccination. TCRdb used MiXCR to reprocess the 5' RACE reads, holding one entry per CDR3 protein. The repertoire holds 610,000 or so distinct CDR3 sequences, with about 12% as singletons. The sequencing used PBMCs, collected on the day of the yellow fever booster vaccination. These receptor sequences come from a man aged 25 to 40 who received the YFV17D yellow fever vaccine.

The chain joins TRBV15 to TRBJ2-1; TRBD1 matches 9 bases. Looked up from germline, CDR1 is LNHNV and CDR2 is YYDKDF (reference sequence). The CDR3 spans 16 residues. Trimming at V came to 4 bases and at J to 5 bases, leaving 9 bases not matched to a gene. In DNA, the CDR3 is TGTGCCACCAGCACGCCCCGGGACAGGGTAAACAATGAGCAGTTCTTC. Translating gives CATSTPRDRVNNEQFF.

The genes are TRBV11-1 and TRBJ2-6; 8 nucleotides match TRBD1. The germline gives CDR1 SGHAT, CDR2 FQDESV (reference sequence). J was trimmed by 0 bases and V by 1 base; bases with no gene match: 5. This CDR3 contains 18 residues. This chain's CDR3 is CASSLGTGKSSGANVLTF. For the CDR3, the DNA is TGTGCCAGCAGCTTAGGGACAGGGAAATCCTCTGGGGCCAACGTCCTGACTTTC.

A few counts support this clonotype. The V call is TRBV5-1, the J call TRBJ2-3; a possible D gene is TRBD2 (6 bases). Germline CDR1 reads SGHRS; CDR2 reads YFSETQ. This CDR3 comprises 15 residues. Trimming took 3 bases from V and 2 from J, leaving 13 bases between them. The CDR3, as DNA: TGCGCCAGCAGCTCACCGGGACTCAACACAGATACGCAGTATTTT. Residues: CASSSPGLNTDTQYF. The complete variable domain, with remaining parts taken from reference TRBV5-1 and TRBJ2-3, reads KAGVTQTPRYLIKTRGQQVTLSCSPISGHRSVSWYQQTPGQGLQFLFEYFSETQRNKGNFPGRFSGRQFSNSRSEMNVSTLELGDSALYLCASSSPGLNTDTQYFGPGTRLTVL.

Ten or more counts support this clonotype. V gene TRBV12-3 or TRBV12-4 combines with J gene TRBJ1-1; D is uncertain. Trimming cost V 3 bases and J 5 bases, with 7 bases left between them. This CDR3 is 12 amino acids long. The CDR3 protein is CASSFVGTEAFF. CDR3 in DNA: TGTGCCAGCAGTTTTGTGGGGACTGAAGCTTTCTTT.

This clonotype came up many times. The rearrangement uses TRBV5-6 and TRBJ2-2, with TRBD2 matching 9 bases. V gave up 1 base and J gave up 6 bases; unmatched junction bases: 4. The germline gives CDR1 SGHDT, CDR2 YYEEEE. This CDR3 is built from 15 residues. The DNA of the CDR3 is TGTGCCAGCAGCTTGTTTAGCGGGAGACCCGGGGAGCTGTTTTTT. Amino acid sequence: CASSLFSGRPGELFF.

CDR3 residues: CASSITTGSAYEQYF. The DNA of the CDR3 is TGTGCCAGTAGTATCACGACAGGATCAGCCTACGAGCAGTACTTC. The chain employs TRBV19 and TRBJ2-7, with D perhaps TRBD1 (6 bases). V was clipped by 3 bases and J by 2 bases, with 14 bases between them. The CDR3 sequence is 15 residues long. Germline CDR1 and CDR2: LNHDA and SQIVND (reference sequence).

In this sample, this clonotype turned up many times. The chain carries TRBV15 and TRBJ2-5; 14 bases are a match to TRBD2. This CDR3 is built from 19 residues. J gave up 5 bases and V 2 bases, and 13 bases lay outside the gene matches. Germline-derived CDR1 and CDR2 are LNHNV and YYDKDF (reference sequence). CDR3 sequence (DNA): TGTGCCACCAGCAGAAAAAGAGGACTAGCGGGAGGACGCCAGGAGACCCAGTACTTC. Translated, it gives CATSRKRGLAGGRQETQYF.

This clonotype appeared many times. The V call is TRBV6-5, the J call TRBJ2-2; 8 nucleotides match TRBD1. The CDR3 runs 16 residues. The V and J ends lost 5 bases and 3 bases, in that order; junction bases with no gene match: 8. Germline V lookup: CDR1 MNHEY, CDR2 SVGAGI. The CDR3 region has the DNA TGTGCCAGCAGTACCCCGGCAGGGGGCTACACCGGGGAGCTGTTTTTT. Its translation is CASSTPAGGYTGELFF.

This clonotype was counted between two and nine times. The gene calls are TRBV5-1 and TRBJ2-4; 9 positions match TRBD1. The trim removed 4 bases at V and 6 bases at J, leaving 2 bases unmatched. The CDR3 runs to 13 residues. The V gene's germline CDR1 is SGHRS and CDR2 YFSETQ. The CDR3 sequence is CASSPGQGNIQYF. As DNA, the CDR3 is TGCGCCAGCAGCCCGGGACAGGGAAACATTCAGTACTTC.

Notes on this clonotype: One junction end disagrees with the germline gene, perhaps due to a read error. The chain combines TRBV6-5 with TRBJ2-7; D assignment may be TRBD1 or TRBD2 (5 bases each). The CDR3 sequence is 16 residues long. The V gene's germline CDR1 is MNHEY and CDR2 SVGAGI. The CDR3 DNA follows: TGTCCCAGCAGTTTCTACCGGGTAACAGGCGGGTACGAGCAGTACTTC. Translating it yields CPSSFYRVTGGYEQYF.

This chain joins TRBV7-8 and TRBJ1-2, with D unresolved. V was trimmed by 1 base and J by 0 bases, leaving 18 bases between them. CDR1 is SGHVS and CDR2 is FQNEAQ in the germline V gene. The CDR3 extends over 18 amino acids. The CDR3 nucleotides read TGTGCCAGCAGCTTAGTAATTCGCGAACAGCGCACTAACTATGGCTACACCTTC. It yields the protein CASSLVIREQRTNYGYTF.

The genes are TRBV28 and TRBJ2-7; TRBD1 might be the D (6 bases). The CDR3 has 11 residues. Per germline, CDR1 MDHEN and CDR2 SYDVKM. The ends were cut back, 9 bases at V and 9 bases at J, with 15 bases in the middle. CDR3 residues: CASDTGSGQYF. For the CDR3, the DNA is TGTGCCAGTGACACAGGGAGTGGGCAGTACTTC.

This clonotype was counted between two and nine times. The rearrangement joins TRBV6-5 to TRBJ2-2, with 7 bases lining up with TRBD1. The CDR3 sequence is 17 residues long. V dropped 4 bases and J dropped 0; count of bases not matched to a gene: 8. Germline CDR1 is MNHEY and CDR2 is SVGAGI. Written as DNA, the CDR3 is TGTGCCAGCAGTTCCTCGACAGGGTACACGAACACCGGGGAGCTGTTTTTT. This codes for CASSSSTGYTNTGELFF.

The rearrangement links TRBV7-2 to TRBJ2-1, with TRBD2 matching 10 bases. J gave up 0 bases and V 6 bases, and 20 bases lay outside the gene matches. The V gene's germline CDR1 is SGHTA and CDR2 FQGNSA. The CDR3 covers 21 residues. The CDR3 sequence is CASSRPLRGLAEFNSYNEQFF. The CDR3 DNA follows: TGTGCCAGCAGTCGGCCCCTCCGCGGACTAGCGGAGTTCAACTCCTACAATGAGCAGTTCTTC.

The V gene is TRBV7-2, the J gene TRBJ1-2; unclear D gene. Germline V gene lookup returns CDR1 SGHTA and CDR2 FQGNSA. Trimming took off 10 bases at V and 2 bases at J, with 20 bases between the two ends. This CDR3 contains 15 residues. The chain's CDR3 is CATTADRNENYGYTF. CDR3 DNA sequence: TGTGCCACTACAGCGGACCGGAACGAAAACTATGGCTACACCTTC.

The chain carries TRBV24-1 and TRBJ2-4, with 10 bases that match TRBD1. The J segment lost 5 bases and the V segment lost 3 bases, leaving 6 bases of the junction unmatched. The CDR3 loop spans 16 amino acids. The germline V gene has CDR1 KGHDR and CDR2 SFDVKD. The CDR3 sequence is CATSDPPGTGENIQYF. The CDR3 coding sequence is TGTGCCACCAGTGATCCACCCGGGACAGGGGAAAACATTCAGTACTTC.

The chain uses TRBV20-1 and TRBJ1-2; D call uncertain. V gave up 2 bases and J gave up 0 bases, with 7 bases separating them. This CDR3 has 13 residues. Germline V gives CDR1 DFQATT, CDR2 SNEGSKA (reference sequence). This CDR3 reads CSARYSTNYGYTF. CDR3 nucleotides: TGCAGTGCTAGATATAGTACTAACTATGGCTACACCTTC.

The V and J genes are TRBV21-1 and TRBJ2-7; the table's D gene call, TRBD2, was not cross checked with the DNA. TRBV21-1 is deemed a pseudogene. The CDR3 has 17 amino acids. The CDR3: CASSNRAIGTSGYEQYF. Written as DNA, the CDR3 is TGTGCCAGCAGCAACAGGGCTATCGGGACTAGCGGCTACGAGCAGTACTTC.

This clonotype has just a few counts. The chain recombines TRBV28 with TRBJ2-7; D gene uncertain. This CDR3 comprises 11 residues. The germline V gene encodes CDR1 MDHEN and CDR2 SYDVKM. Deletions cut 4 bases from V and 6 bases from J, with 7 bases between. CDR3 sequence reads: CASSSEPEQYF. The DNA for the CDR3 is TGTGCCAGCAGTTCGGAGCCCGAGCAGTACTTC. The entire variable domain, with the rest obtained from reference TRBV28 and TRBJ2-7, is as follows: DVKVTQSSRYLVKRTGEKVFLECVQDMDHENMFWYRQDPGLGLRLIYFSYDVKMKEKGDIPEGYSVSREKKERFSLILESASTNQTSMYLCASSSEPEQYFGPGTRLTVT.

The V and J genes are TRBV28 and TRBJ1-2; D possibly corresponds to TRBD1 (5 bases). This CDR3 has 15 residues. V was clipped by 3 bases and J by 7 bases, with 18 bases between them. Germline loops: CDR1 MDHEN, CDR2 SYDVKM. CDR3 DNA: TGTGCCAGCAGTTTGGGGCCAGAGGGGTCTACTGGCTACACCTTC. Protein product: CASSLGPEGSTGYTF.

V and J are TRBV5-1 and TRBJ2-7; D is perhaps TRBD1 (6 bases). From germline, CDR1 is SGHRS and CDR2 YFSETQ. The CDR3 extends over 15 amino acids. Trimming shortened V by 7 bases and J by 0 bases, and 17 bases separated the two germline ends. DNA of the CDR3: TGCGCCAGCTTAGACCGGGACAAGAGCTCCTACGAGCAGTACTTC. Translating gives CASLDRDKSSYEQYF.

This clonotype was seen a few times. The chain is built from TRBV20-1 and TRBJ2-3, with TRBD2 matching 8 bases. This CDR3 contains 14 residues. With 3 bases clipped from V and 1 base from J, the junction kept 3 bases outside the gene matches. Per the germline V gene, CDR1 is DFQATT and CDR2 is SNEGSKA (reference sequence). The CDR3 bases are TGCAGTGCTAGGGTAGCGGGGCGCACAGATACGCAGTATTTT. Translated, it gives CSARVAGRTDTQYF.

This clonotype was picked up a small number of times. A junction end diverges from the germline sequence, so it may reflect a read error. The V call is TRBV9, the J call TRBJ2-7, with unresolved D. The germline gives CDR1 SGDLS, CDR2 YYNGEE. The CDR3 sequence is 13 residues long. CDR3 coding DNA: TGTGCCAGCAGCACCGGAAGGTCCTCCGAGCAGTACTTC. Amino acid sequence: CASSTGRSSEQYF.

This clonotype has a handful of counts. V and J are TRBV5-8 and TRBJ2-3, with 7 bases lining up with TRBD1. Germline V gene data show CDR1 as SGHTS and CDR2 as YDEGEE. The V segment lost 3 bases and the J segment 5 bases; nucleotides outside the gene matches: 6. The CDR3 totals 14 residues. CDR3 nucleotide sequence: TGTGCCAGCAGCTCCGAGGGGGCTATAGATACGCAGTATTTT. This gives the protein CASSSEGAIDTQYF.

J is TRBJ2-6 and V is TRBV4-3, with TRBD1 matching 9 bases. CDR1 and CDR2 from the germline V gene are LGHNA and YSLEER. The J segment lost 0 bases and the V segment lost 4 bases, leaving 13 bases of the junction unmatched. This CDR3 has 20 amino acids. As DNA, the CDR3 is TGCGCCAGCAGCCGGGTAATGATACAGGGGGCGTACTCTGGGGCCAACGTCCTGACTTTC. Translated: CASSRVMIQGAYSGANVLTF.

The chain couples TRBV24-1 to TRBJ1-1; D possibly corresponds to TRBD1 (5 bases). V was trimmed by 4 bases and J by 4 bases, leaving 12 bases between them. The CDR3 is 14 amino acids. Looked up from germline, CDR1 is KGHDR and CDR2 is SFDVKD. The CDR3 region has the DNA TGTGCCACCAGTGAGACGACAGATAGCACTGAAGCTTTCTTT. As protein: CATSETTDSTEAFF.

Only a few counts were recorded for this clonotype. This chain uses TRBV20-1 with TRBJ2-2; unclear D gene. Germline lookup yields CDR1 DFQATT and CDR2 SNEGSKA (reference sequence). The CDR3 spans 14 residues. V was pared by 3 bases and J by 4 bases, with 12 bases between. The CDR3 DNA is TGCAGTGCTAGTGCGCCCGCGCGCACCGGGGAGCTGTTTTTT. Its translation: CSASAPARTGELFF.

This clonotype has a count of ten or more. The rearrangement joins TRBV7-2 to TRBJ2-7, with D perhaps being TRBD1 or TRBD2 (7 bases each). There are 15 residues in the CDR3. The germline gives CDR1 SGHTA, CDR2 FQGNSA. Between the trimmed V and J ends, which lost 5 bases and 0 bases, there was a span of 14 bases. CDR3 nucleotides: TGTGCCAGCAGCCTGGGGGGGACAGTCTCCTACGAGCAGTACTTC. This translates into CASSLGGTVSYEQYF.

This clonotype has only a few counts. The chain recombines TRBV18 with TRBJ2-1; D ambiguous. With 6 bases removed from V and 0 bases from J, the gap between germline ends came to 12 bases. The CDR3 spans 15 residues. Germline V gene sequence: CDR1 KGHSH, CDR2 LQKENI. The chain's CDR3 is CASSLQPSSYNEQFF. In nucleotides, the CDR3 is TGTGCCAGCTCCCTCCAGCCTAGCTCCTACAATGAGCAGTTCTTC. The whole variable domain, remainder taken from reference TRBV18 and TRBJ2-1, is NAGVMQNPRHLVRRRGQEARLRCSPMKGHSHVYWYRQLPEEGLKFMVYLQKENIIDESGMPKERFSAEFPKEGPSILRIQQVVRGDSAAYFCASSLQPSSYNEQFFGPGTRLTVL.

This clonotype has more than one count but fewer than ten. The chain uses TRBV6-5 and TRBJ2-3, with 10 bases that match TRBD2. With 0 bases clipped from V and 0 bases from J, the junction kept 3 bases outside the gene matches. The length of the CDR3 is 17 residues. Germline V lookup: CDR1 MNHEY, CDR2 SVGAGI. The CDR3, as DNA: TGTGCCAGCAGTTACTCAACTAGCGGGGCTAGCACAGATACGCAGTATTTT. This gives the protein CASSYSTSGASTDTQYF.

This clonotype turned up a few times. This chain links TRBV19 with TRBJ2-1; 7 bases are shared with TRBD1. The trim removed 3 bases at V and 2 bases at J, leaving 4 bases unmatched. This CDR3 contains 15 residues. Germline values: CDR1 LNHDA, CDR2 SQIVND (reference sequence). The CDR3 here is CASSMTGTAYNEQFF. The CDR3 DNA reads TGTGCCAGTAGTATGACCGGGACAGCCTACAATGAGCAGTTCTTC.